The 29 T cell receptor beta chains below all came from one sample that was sequenced in a study of cytomegalovirus exposure and HLA in healthy donors. In the PCR, 60 Vbeta and 13 Jbeta primers were used. TCRdb's copy holds only in-frame clones and misses some; the assay was immunoSEQ multiplex PCR. The data hold roughly 72,000 clones, with 79% observed a single time. The material sequenced was PBMCs. These receptors originate from a woman between 35 and 50 years old in good health and CMV-seropositive.

The chain has TRBV6-4 and TRBJ2-3; 8 bases map to TRBD2. J gave up 6 bases and V 6 bases, and 5 bases lay outside the gene matches. The germline gives CDR1 MRHNA, CDR2 SNTAGT. The CDR3 loop spans 13 amino acids. Written as DNA, the CDR3 is TGTGCCAGCAGCGCGACTAGCGCGGATACGCAGTATTTT. It translates to CASSATSADTQYF.

The rearrangement joins TRBV21-1 to TRBJ2-7; the D call in the table, TRBD1, was not verified against the DNA. TRBV21-1 is a recognized pseudogene. The CDR3 consists of 13 residues. The CDR3 is CASSKRISLWGQF. The CDR3 coding sequence is TGTGCCAGCAGCAAAAGGATCTCGCTTTGGGGGCAGTTC.

This clone is a singleton in its sample. The chain joins TRBV6-6 to TRBJ1-5; no clear D gene. Trimming removed 9 bases at V and 3 bases at J, with 15 bases between. Looked up from germline, CDR1 is MNHNY and CDR2 is SVGAGI (reference sequence). This CDR3 is 14 amino acids long. CDR3 nucleotides: TGTGCCAGTGGCCCCCTAGCGTACAATCAGCCCCAGCATTTT. Protein: CASGPLAYNQPQHF.

This clone was observed a handful of times. The V call is TRBV15, the J call TRBJ2-1; TRBD1 agrees at 8 bases. V trimming: 4 bases; J trimming: 8 bases; junction bases outside the gene matches: 7. The CDR3 loop spans 14 amino acids. Germline V gene sequence: CDR1 LNHNV, CDR2 YYDKDF (reference sequence). The CDR3 loop is CATSNGQGRYEQFF. The CDR3, as DNA: TGTGCCACCAGCAACGGACAGGGAAGGTATGAGCAGTTCTTC.

The chain combines TRBV9 with TRBJ1-1; no firm D call. This CDR3 comprises 14 residues. CDR1 is SGDLS, CDR2 YYNGEE, per germline. V shed 5 bases and J shed 0 bases, with 11 bases lying between them. The CDR3 protein is CASRRNDMNTEAFF. The CDR3 region has the DNA TGTGCCAGCAGGAGGAACGATATGAACACTGAAGCTTTCTTT.

This clone has just one count. The V and J genes are TRBV6-5 and TRBJ1-2; D uncertain. The V gene's germline CDR1 is MNHEY and CDR2 SVGAGI. With 2 bases removed from V and 5 bases from J, the gap between germline ends came to 9 bases. This CDR3 is built from 13 residues. In DNA, the CDR3 is TGTGCCAGCAGTTACCGGGGTTTGTATGGCTACACCTTC. It translates to CASSYRGLYGYTF.

The chain is built from TRBV6-4 and TRBJ1-2; D is possibly TRBD1 (6 bases). Trimming removed 1 base from V and 7 bases from J, with 13 bases in between. Germline CDR1 MRHNA, CDR2 SNTAGT. There are 14 residues in the CDR3. CDR3 sequence: CASSDFGQGSGYTF. The CDR3, as DNA: TGTGCCAGCAGTGACTTCGGTCAGGGGTCTGGCTACACCTTC.

A few counts support this clone. The rearrangement joins TRBV6-1 to TRBJ2-3; 7 nucleotides match TRBD2. Germline assignment: CDR1 MNHNS and CDR2 SASEGT. The CDR3 covers 14 residues. V trimming: 4 bases; J trimming: 5 bases; junction bases outside the gene matches: 6. The DNA for the CDR3 is TGTGCCAGCAGTGGTTCGAGCGGGATAGATACGCAGTATTTT. Its translation: CASSGSSGIDTQYF.

The genes are TRBV2 and TRBJ2-7; 7 positions agree with TRBD1. The germline gives CDR1 SNHLY, CDR2 FYNNEI. The V segment lost 6 bases and the J segment 5 bases; nucleotides outside the gene matches: 7. This CDR3 spans 13 amino acids. CDR3 protein: CASRATGANEQYF. CDR3 sequence (DNA): TGTGCCAGCAGAGCCACAGGGGCCAACGAGCAGTACTTC.

The rearrangement uses TRBV27 and TRBJ1-1; tentative D call: TRBD1 (6 bases). With 5 bases removed from V and 4 bases from J, the gap between germline ends came to 14 bases. This CDR3 has 14 amino acids. The germline V gene encodes CDR1 MNHEY and CDR2 SMNVEV (reference sequence). The CDR3 is CASSQTGLGTEAFF. CDR3 bases: TGTGCCAGCAGTCAAACAGGGTTGGGCACTGAAGCTTTCTTT.

The V call is TRBV5-1, the J call TRBJ2-1; 8 bases are a match to TRBD1. The CDR3 length is 15 residues. Losses at the gene ends were 4 bases for V and 12 bases for J; bases not matched to a gene: 15. Germline CDR1 reads SGHRS; CDR2 reads YFSETQ. The CDR3, as DNA: TGCGCCAGCAGCGCGATACAGATCGGACAGGGAGTGCAGTTCTTC. It codes for CASSAIQIGQGVQFF.

The chain links TRBV19 to TRBJ2-3; possibly TRBD2 for D (6 bases). The CDR3 length is 11 residues. The germline CDR1 and CDR2 sequences are LNHDA and SQIVND (reference sequence). V shed 3 bases and J shed 14 bases, with 12 bases lying between them. The CDR3, as DNA: TGTGCCAGTAGTATGGGGACTCTCCTGTATTTT. Amino acid sequence: CASSMGTLLYF.

This sequence joins TRBV6-1 and TRBJ1-4; TRBD1 matches 10 bases. Germline V gene lookup returns CDR1 MNHNS and CDR2 SASEGT. The V and J ends lost 2 bases and 7 bases, in that order; junction bases with no gene match: 10. CDR3 length: 17 residues. CDR3 bases: TGTGCCAGCAGTGAAAGGGGACAGGGGTTCCGGGGTGAAAAACTGTTTTTT. This sequence encodes CASSERGQGFRGEKLFF.

The chain's CDR3 is CATSVQGNQPQHF. The CDR3 DNA sequence: TGTGCCACCAGCGTTCAGGGAAACCAGCCCCAGCATTTT. This chain links TRBV15 with TRBJ1-5; D perhaps matches TRBD1 (5 bases). Trimming removed 5 bases from V and 7 bases from J, with 12 bases in between. The CDR3 runs 13 residues. Germline V gene lookup returns CDR1 LNHNV and CDR2 YYDKDF (reference sequence).

The chain links TRBV25-1 to TRBJ2-7; D call uncertain. Trimming cost V 3 bases and J 3 bases, with 6 bases left between them. CDR3 length equals 12 residues. Per the germline V gene, CDR1 is MGHDK and CDR2 is SYGVNS. Here the CDR3 reads CASSDNFYEQYF. The CDR3 region has the DNA TGTGCCAGCAGTGATAACTTCTACGAGCAGTACTTC.

This rearrangement joins TRBV2 to TRBJ1-6; D is unresolved. This CDR3 comprises 16 residues. Trimming cost V 6 bases and J 1 base, with 13 bases left between them. CDR1 SNHLY and CDR2 FYNNEI come from the germline V gene. CDR3 nucleotide sequence: TGTGCCAGCAGCGTGGCCCCGAGGTCCTATAATTCACCCCTCCACTTT. It yields the protein CASSVAPRSYNSPLHF.

The chain employs TRBV30 and TRBJ2-7; D is unclear. With 6 bases removed from V and 2 bases from J, the gap between germline ends came to 14 bases. The germline gives CDR1 GTSNPN, CDR2 SVGIG (reference sequence). This CDR3 contains 13 residues. The CDR3 nucleotides are TGTGCCTGCAGGTCAAGGATGACCTACGAGCAGTACTTC. This codes for CACRSRMTYEQYF.

This clone was seen a handful of times. The chain employs TRBV2 and TRBJ2-3; 12 positions agree with TRBD2. The V gene end was trimmed by 8 bases and the J gene end by 6 bases; junction bases not matched to a gene: 9. The CDR3 totals 15 residues. Per germline, CDR1 SNHLY and CDR2 FYNNEI. The CDR3 region is CASSTYGTSGDTQYF. CDR3 DNA sequence: TGTGCCAGCTCGACCTACGGGACTAGCGGGGATACGCAGTATTTT.

This clone turned up a few times. One junction end does not reproduce the germline sequence, and a read error may be involved. The chain uses TRBV6-1 and TRBJ1-1; D possibly corresponds to TRBD1 (6 bases). Germline V gene lookup returns CDR1 MNHNS and CDR2 SASEGT. The CDR3 contains 15 residues. The CDR3 DNA reads TGTGCCAGCAGCGTCTTGGACAGAAGCAACACTGAAGCTTTATTT. As protein: CASSVLDRSNTEALF.

V is TRBV5-1 and J is TRBJ1-1; D might be TRBD1 (5 bases). The CDR3 extends over 15 amino acids. V was cut by 3 bases and J by 8 bases, with 20 bases left in between. The germline CDR1 and CDR2 sequences are SGHRS and YFSETQ. The CDR3 spells CASSWGDRQIQEAFF. The CDR3 nucleotides read TGCGCCAGCAGCTGGGGGGATCGACAGATCCAGGAAGCTTTCTTT.

The chain combines TRBV7-8 with TRBJ1-4; D possibly corresponds to TRBD1 (6 bases). V dropped 5 bases and J dropped 3 bases, with 10 bases sitting between them. The CDR3 has 14 amino acids. CDR1 SGHVS and CDR2 FQNEAQ come from the germline V gene. The CDR3, as DNA: TGTGCCAGCAGCCAACAGGGTGCTAATGAAAAACTGTTTTTT. This translates into CASSQQGANEKLFF.

V and J are TRBV5-1 and TRBJ2-1, with 11 bases aligning to TRBD2. V shed 4 bases and J 3 bases; nucleotides not matched to a gene: 6. This CDR3 region has 16 residues. Germline V gene sequence: CDR1 SGHRS, CDR2 YFSETQ. The CDR3 nucleotides read TGCGCCAGCAGCCCGGACGGGACTAGCGGCTACAATGAGCAGTTCTTC. Its translation is CASSPDGTSGYNEQFF. The full variable domain, in which reference TRBV5-1 and TRBJ2-1 provide the parts outside the CDR3, is KAGVTQTPRYLIKTRGQQVTLSCSPISGHRSVSWYQQTPGQGLQFLFEYFSETQRNKGNFPGRFSGRQFSNSRSEMNVSTLELGDSALYLCASSPDGTSGYNEQFFGPGTRLTVL.

This chain joins TRBV30 and TRBJ2-3; 7 nucleotides agree with TRBD1. The CDR3 is 12 residues long. CDR1 is GTSNPN, CDR2 SVGIG, per germline (reference sequence). The DNA of the CDR3 is TGTGCTTCGGGACAGAGCACAGATACGCAGTATTTT. Protein product: CASGQSTDTQYF.

The J gene is TRBJ2-1, the V gene TRBV5-6, with 7 bases fitting TRBD2. CDR3 length: 15 amino acids. After removal of 4 bases from V and 4 bases from J, the junction contained 8 bases not matched to a gene. Germline CDR1 SGHDT, CDR2 YYEEEE. CDR3 residues: CASSLGLVSYNEQFF. The CDR3 coding sequence is TGTGCCAGCAGCCTAGGACTAGTGTCTTACAATGAGCAGTTCTTC.

The chain is built from TRBV6-6 and TRBJ1-5; no clear D gene. CDR3 length equals 12 residues. Looked up from germline, CDR1 is MNHNY and CDR2 is SVGAGI (reference sequence). V lost 6 bases and J 5 bases, leaving 8 bases between the germline ends. CDR3 sequence: CASSRRDQPQHF. The CDR3 DNA reads as TGTGCCAGCAGCCGTCGAGATCAGCCCCAGCATTTT.

The sample holds one count of this clone. The chain carries TRBV6-5 and TRBJ1-2, with 9 bases fitting TRBD1. The CDR3 loop spans 14 amino acids. The germline CDR1 and CDR2 sequences are MNHEY and SVGAGI. Trimming at V came to 7 bases and at J to 7 bases, leaving 10 bases not matched to a gene. The CDR3 DNA is TGTGCCAGCAAAGTGGTACAGGGGGCGCCTGGCTACACCTTC. Its translation is CASKVVQGAPGYTF.

Only one count was recorded for this clone. The chain combines TRBV2 with TRBJ1-2; 11 nucleotides agree with TRBD1. The V segment lost 5 bases and the J segment 8 bases; nucleotides outside the gene matches: 4. The germline CDR1 and CDR2 sequences are SNHLY and FYNNEI. The CDR3 runs 13 residues. The CDR3 region is CASSRDRGFGYTF. The CDR3 nucleotides are TGTGCCAGCAGTAGGGACAGGGGGTTCGGCTACACCTTC.

The V gene is TRBV6-1, the J gene TRBJ1-6; unclear D gene. Trimming left V 8 bases short and J 0 bases short, with 11 bases between. Germline CDR1 and CDR2: MNHNS and SASEGT. The CDR3 is 15 amino acids. The chain's CDR3 is CASCRDSSYNSPLHF. CDR3 in DNA: TGTGCCAGCTGCCGGGATAGCTCCTATAATTCACCCCTCCACTTT.

This clone was found a few times. V and J are TRBV2 and TRBJ1-3; TRBD1 aligns across 7 bases. V was pared by 7 bases and J by 4 bases, with 13 bases of the junction left unmatched. Germline loops: CDR1 SNHLY, CDR2 FYNNEI. The CDR3 has 16 amino acids. CDR3 protein: CASNLGQASPGNTIYF. CDR3 in DNA: TGTGCCAGCAACCTAGGACAGGCGTCCCCCGGAAACACCATATATTTT.